The 26 T cell receptor beta chains listed next were all sequenced from one sample in a study of shared clonotypes between healthy human individuals. The table came from immunoSEQ multiplex PCR; TCRdb's copy has only in-frame clones and leaves some out. Here the sample spans under 650,000 clones, around 96% being singletons. The sequenced material came from naive CD4+ T cells sorted from blood. The subset here: CD45RA+ positively selected. Every receptor here comes from a woman aged 25 to 39 in good health.

The chain combines TRBV11-1 with TRBJ2-5; D may match TRBD1 or TRBD2 (5 bases each). The end of the DNA aligns better with TRBJ2-7, so the J call may be wrong. There are 16 residues in the CDR3. The germline V gene has CDR1 SGHAT and CDR2 FQDESV (reference sequence). The CDR3 DNA is TGTGCCAGCAGCCCACCCGGGGCAGTTCGTGCCTACGAGCAGTACTTC. It encodes CASSPPGAVRAYEQYF.

The chain combines TRBV15 with TRBJ2-5; D may be TRBD1 (6 bases). Germline V lookup: CDR1 LNHNV, CDR2 YYDKDF (reference sequence). V was trimmed by 2 bases and J by 1 base, leaving 11 bases between them. This CDR3 comprises 15 residues. The CDR3 DNA follows: TGTGCCACCAGCAGAATGCGACAGGTCCAAGAGACCCAGTACTTC. It specifies CATSRMRQVQETQYF.

This sequence joins TRBV30 and TRBJ1-6; possibly TRBD1 for D (5 bases). Trimming removed 4 bases at V and 8 bases at J, with 9 bases between. The CDR3 has 12 residues. The germline V gene encodes CDR1 GTSNPN and CDR2 SVGIG (reference sequence). The CDR3 nucleotides read TGTGCCTGGACAGGGATAGATTCACCCCTCCACTTT. Translating it yields CAWTGIDSPLHF.

This chain connects TRBV7-7 to TRBJ2-3; perhaps D is TRBD1 or TRBD2 (5 bases each). Per germline, CDR1 SSHAT and CDR2 FNYEAQ (reference sequence). The V end was cut by 0 bases, the J end by 8 bases, with 12 bases between. The CDR3 has 14 amino acids. The CDR3 protein is CASSLATGPGTQYF. CDR3 nucleotides: TGTGCCAGCAGCTTAGCGACGGGGCCCGGTACGCAGTATTTT. Full variable domain (outside the CDR3, taken from reference TRBV7-7 and TRBJ2-3): GAGVSQSPRYKVTKRGQDVTLRCDPISSHATLYWYQQALGQGPEFLTYFNYEAQPDKSGLPSDRFSAERPEGSISTLTIQRTEQRDSAMYRCASSLATGPGTQYFGPGTRLTVL.

The V call is TRBV11-1, the J call TRBJ2-7, with 8 bases fitting TRBD1. Germline V gives CDR1 SGHAT, CDR2 FQDESV (reference sequence). The CDR3 has 13 residues. Trimming at V came to 6 bases and at J to 3 bases, leaving 4 bases not matched to a gene. CDR3 in amino acids: CASSRQGIYEQYF. CDR3 nucleotides: TGTGCCAGCAGTAGACAGGGGATCTACGAGCAGTACTTC.

This clone came up once. J is TRBJ1-1 and V is TRBV29-1; the D gene is possibly TRBD1 (6 bases). This CDR3 has 15 residues. Germline V gene lookup returns CDR1 SQVTM and CDR2 ANQGSEA. The V and J ends lost 0 bases and 5 bases respectively, with 16 bases between them. For the CDR3, the DNA is TGCAGCGTTGAAGACAGGGGAGGTACGAGGACTGAAGCTTTCTTT. This gives the protein CSVEDRGGTRTEAFF.

The rearrangement links TRBV5-4 to TRBJ2-4, with D perhaps TRBD2 (5 bases). Germline CDR1 SGHNT, CDR2 YYREEE (reference sequence). V was trimmed by 4 bases and J by 1 base, leaving 15 bases between them. The CDR3 spans 16 residues. CDR3 DNA sequence: TGTGCCAGCAGCCTAGGGAGTCCGACGGCCAAAAACATTCAGTACTTC. Protein: CASSLGSPTAKNIQYF.

This sequence joins TRBV2 and TRBJ1-4, with D possibly being TRBD1 (6 bases). Germline loops: CDR1 SNHLY, CDR2 FYNNEI. Trimming removed 6 bases from V and 5 bases from J, with 13 bases in between. CDR3 size: 14 residues. CDR3 amino acids: CASSFGTRNEKLFF. The CDR3 nucleotides are TGTGCCAGCAGCTTCGGGACACGGAATGAAAAACTGTTTTTT.

V usage is TRBV6-5 and J usage is TRBJ2-3, with D uncertain. This CDR3 comprises 14 residues. V lost 4 bases, J lost 2 bases, and 10 bases lay in between. Germline loops: CDR1 MNHEY, CDR2 SVGAGI. CDR3 amino acids: CASSSSITTDTQYF. The CDR3 nucleotides read TGTGCCAGCAGTTCAAGTATTACCACAGATACGCAGTATTTT.

The chain links TRBV6-5 to TRBJ2-7; TRBD1 aligns across 9 bases. The V segment lost 6 bases and the J segment 1 base; nucleotides outside the gene matches: 4. This CDR3 is built from 14 residues. Germline lookup yields CDR1 MNHEY and CDR2 SVGAGI. The CDR3 DNA reads TGTGCCAGCAGAGCCGGGACAGGGTCCTACGAGCAGTACTTC. It specifies CASRAGTGSYEQYF.

This sequence joins TRBV19 and TRBJ2-7, with D maybe TRBD1 (6 bases). The V end was cut by 5 bases, the J end by 4 bases, with 18 bases between. CDR3 size: 15 residues. From germline, CDR1 is LNHDA and CDR2 SQIVND (reference sequence). CDR3 DNA: TGTGCCAGTAGTCTCCGGACAGAGGAAACTTACGAGCAGTACTTC. As protein: CASSLRTEETYEQYF.

CDR3 in DNA: TGTGCCAGCAGCCGAGCACAGTCCACTGAAGCTTTCTTT. Its protein product is CASSRAQSTEAFF. The chain recombines TRBV6-5 with TRBJ1-1; D not resolved. The CDR3 runs 13 residues. Germline V lookup: CDR1 MNHEY, CDR2 SVGAGI. The V and J ends lost 6 bases and 4 bases respectively, with 12 bases between them.

The chain couples TRBV12-5 to TRBJ1-5, with D perhaps TRBD1 (6 bases). V was shortened by 2 bases and J by 9 bases, with 23 bases between the two germline ends. From germline, CDR1 is LGHNT and CDR2 FRNRAP. The CDR3 runs 17 residues. The CDR3 nucleotides read TGTGCTAGTGGTTTGCCAAACCGTGAACAGGGCTTAGTGCCCCAGCATTTT. It translates to CASGLPNREQGLVPQHF.

The count of this clone is one. The genes are TRBV2 and TRBJ2-5, with 7 bases fitting TRBD2. The J segment lost 1 base and the V segment lost 3 bases, leaving 2 bases of the junction unmatched. The CDR3 loop spans 14 amino acids. CDR1 SNHLY and CDR2 FYNNEI come from the germline V gene. CDR3 region: CASSESSGQETQYF. DNA of the CDR3: TGTGCCAGCAGTGAGTCTAGCGGCCAAGAGACCCAGTACTTC.

The rearrangement joins TRBV27 to TRBJ2-7; no firm D call. The length of the CDR3 is 13 residues. V lost 2 bases to trimming and J lost 3 bases, with 8 bases between them. Germline CDR1 reads MNHEY; CDR2 reads SMNVEV (reference sequence). The CDR3 protein is CASSLNRGYEQYF. In DNA form, the CDR3 reads TGTGCCAGCAGTTTAAATCGAGGCTACGAGCAGTACTTC.

V gene TRBV18 combines with J gene TRBJ1-1, with TRBD1 matching 8 bases. V lost 3 bases to trimming and J lost 3 bases; unmatched junction nucleotides: 9. Germline V gives CDR1 KGHSH, CDR2 LQKENI. The CDR3 totals 16 residues. In nucleotides, the CDR3 is TGTGCCAGCTCACCTCTGACAGGGGCCCGGGACACTGAAGCTTTCTTT. Encoded protein: CASSPLTGARDTEAFF.

This rearrangement joins TRBV19 to TRBJ1-2; D perhaps matches TRBD1 (5 bases). Germline CDR1 LNHDA, CDR2 SQIVND (reference sequence). V was cut by 9 bases and J by 0 bases, with 32 bases left in between. The CDR3 sequence is 20 residues long. CDR3 loop: CASRSPLTGAPISANYGYTF. The DNA of the CDR3 is TGTGCCAGCAGATCACCCCTTACCGGGGCTCCCATTTCAGCTAACTATGGCTACACCTTC.

The rearrangement joins TRBV9 to TRBJ2-7; TRBD1 agrees at 10 bases. In germline, CDR1 is SGDLS, CDR2 YYNGEE. The ends lost 6 bases at V and 4 bases at J; junction bases unmatched: 7. The CDR3 spans 14 residues. CDR3 DNA: TGTGCCAGCAATCCGGGACAGGGGATTTACGAGCAGTACTTC. Residues: CASNPGQGIYEQYF.

The chain is built from TRBV7-3 and TRBJ2-2; the D gene is possibly TRBD2 (6 bases). There are 15 residues in the CDR3. Germline CDR1 is SGHTA and CDR2 is FQGTGA. Trimming stripped 2 bases from V and 5 bases from J, with 12 bases between. CDR3 nucleotide sequence: TGTGCCAGCAGCTTAGGGATAGGAGGGACCGGGGAGCTGTTTTTT. This translates into CASSLGIGGTGELFF.

This chain connects TRBV15 to TRBJ2-5; either TRBD1 or TRBD2 may supply D (5 bases each). Trimming stripped 1 base from V and 4 bases from J, with 13 bases between. Germline V gives CDR1 LNHNV, CDR2 YYDKDF (reference sequence). The CDR3 runs to 15 residues. CDR3 bases: TGTGCCACCAGCAGAGTATACGGGGCCGCAGAGACCCAGTACTTC. Translating it yields CATSRVYGAAETQYF.

The V and J genes are TRBV9 and TRBJ2-1, with TRBD2 matching over 9 bases. CDR3 size: 16 residues. J lost 4 bases, V lost 0 bases, and 5 bases had no gene match. Germline lookup yields CDR1 SGDLS and CDR2 YYNGEE. The DNA of the CDR3 is TGTGCCAGCAGCGTAGGTGTTAGCGGGAGATACAATGAGCAGTTCTTC. Translating it yields CASSVGVSGRYNEQFF.

The chain is built from TRBV5-4 and TRBJ2-1, with no clear D. V was clipped by 1 base and J by 8 bases, with 10 bases between them. Germline V lookup: CDR1 SGHNT, CDR2 YYREEE (reference sequence). CDR3 length: 13 amino acids. CDR3 DNA: TGTGCCAGCAGCTTGCAGGTTAGCTATGAGCAGTTCTTC. Its protein product is CASSLQVSYEQFF.

This clone showed up just once. The genes are TRBV6-1 and TRBJ2-3, with D possibly TRBD2 on 6 matching bases. Germline CDR1 is MNHNS and CDR2 is SASEGT. V gave up 4 bases and J gave up 1 base, with 9 bases separating them. The CDR3 totals 14 residues. In DNA, the CDR3 is TGTGCCAGCAGTGGTGCGGGGCGCACAGATACGCAGTATTTT. Translation: CASSGAGRTDTQYF.

Here the CDR3 reads CASRGAGLGIYEQYF. The CDR3 coding sequence is TGTGCCAGCAGGGGGGCAGGGCTAGGGATCTACGAGCAGTACTTC. The chain carries TRBV6-1 and TRBJ2-7, with D possibly being TRBD1 (6 bases). CDR3 size: 15 residues. Germline V gene lookup returns CDR1 MNHNS and CDR2 SASEGT. V gave up 6 bases and J gave up 3 bases, with 18 bases separating them.

This chain joins TRBV7-3 and TRBJ1-1, with D hard to call. V lost 1 base and J 1 base, leaving 10 bases between the germline ends. Per the germline V gene, CDR1 is SGHTA and CDR2 is FQGTGA. The CDR3 sequence is 15 residues long. DNA for the CDR3: TGTGCCAGCAGCTTAAGTAGTCAGTCGAACACTGAAGCTTTCTTT. Protein product: CASSLSSQSNTEAFF. The full variable domain, with the rest looked up from reference TRBV7-3 and TRBJ1-1, is GAGVSQTPSNKVTEKGKYVELRCDPISGHTALYWYRQSLGQGPEFLIYFQGTGAADDSGLPNDRFFAVRPEGSVSTLKIQRTERGDSAVYLCASSLSSQSNTEAFFGQGTRLTVV.

The chain employs TRBV11-2 and TRBJ2-7; no clear D gene. V lost 3 bases, J lost 3 bases, and 12 bases lay in between. CDR1 is SGHAT and CDR2 is FQNNGV in the germline V gene. CDR3 length: 14 amino acids. CDR3: CASSLGRWVYEQYF. CDR3 sequence (DNA): TGTGCCAGCAGCTTGGGTCGGTGGGTCTACGAGCAGTACTTC.